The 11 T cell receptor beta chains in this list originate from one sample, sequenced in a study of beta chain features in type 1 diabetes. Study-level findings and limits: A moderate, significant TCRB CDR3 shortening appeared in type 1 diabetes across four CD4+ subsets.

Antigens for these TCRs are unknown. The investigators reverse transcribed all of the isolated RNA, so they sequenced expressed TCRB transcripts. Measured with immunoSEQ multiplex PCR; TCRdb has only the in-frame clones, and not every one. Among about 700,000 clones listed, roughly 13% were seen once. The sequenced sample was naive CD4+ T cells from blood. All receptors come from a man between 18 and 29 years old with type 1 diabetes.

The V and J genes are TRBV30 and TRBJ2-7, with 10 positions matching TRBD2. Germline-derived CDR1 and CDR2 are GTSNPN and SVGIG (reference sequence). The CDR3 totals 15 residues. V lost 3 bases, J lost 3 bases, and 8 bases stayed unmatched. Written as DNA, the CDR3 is TGTGCCTGGAGAACCGGGACTAGCGCTTTCTACGAGCAGTACTTC. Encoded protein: CAWRTGTSAFYEQYF.

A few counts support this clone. CDR3 coding DNA: TGCAGCGTTGAAGATCGGGGGGGGAATGAGCAGTTCTTC. Protein sequence: CSVEDRGGNEQFF. The chain joins TRBV29-1 to TRBJ2-1; 8 bases map to TRBD2. The V segment lost 0 bases and the J segment 7 bases; nucleotides outside the gene matches: 2. The germline gives CDR1 SQVTM, CDR2 ANQGSEA. The CDR3 totals 13 residues.

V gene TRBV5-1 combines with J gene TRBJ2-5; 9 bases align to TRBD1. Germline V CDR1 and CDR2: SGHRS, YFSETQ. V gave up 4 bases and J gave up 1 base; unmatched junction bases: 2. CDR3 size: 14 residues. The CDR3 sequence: CASSAGQGQETQYF. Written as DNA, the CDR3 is TGCGCCAGCAGCGCGGGACAGGGCCAAGAGACCCAGTACTTC.

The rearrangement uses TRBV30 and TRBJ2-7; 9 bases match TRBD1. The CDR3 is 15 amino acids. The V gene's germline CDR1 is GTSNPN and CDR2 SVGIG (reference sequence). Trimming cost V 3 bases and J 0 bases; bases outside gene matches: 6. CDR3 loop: CAWSAGQGYSYEQYF. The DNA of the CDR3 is TGTGCCTGGAGCGCGGGACAGGGTTACTCCTACGAGCAGTACTTC.

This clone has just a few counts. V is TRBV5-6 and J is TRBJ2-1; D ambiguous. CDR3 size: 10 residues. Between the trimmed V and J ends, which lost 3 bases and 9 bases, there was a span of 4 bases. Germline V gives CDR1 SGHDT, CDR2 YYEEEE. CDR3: CASSSAEQFF. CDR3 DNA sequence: TGTGCCAGCAGCTCGGCTGAGCAGTTCTTC.

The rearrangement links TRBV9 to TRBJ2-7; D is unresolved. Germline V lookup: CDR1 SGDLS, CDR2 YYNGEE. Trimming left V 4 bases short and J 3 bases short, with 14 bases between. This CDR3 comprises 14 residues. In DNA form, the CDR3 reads TGTGCCAGCAGCCCCCGGACCTCCAGCTACGAGCAGTACTTC. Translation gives CASSPRTSSYEQYF.

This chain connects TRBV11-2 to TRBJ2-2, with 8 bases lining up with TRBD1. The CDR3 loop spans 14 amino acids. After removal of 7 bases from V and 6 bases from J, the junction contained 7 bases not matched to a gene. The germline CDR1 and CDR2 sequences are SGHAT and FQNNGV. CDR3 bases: TGTGCCAGCACCCGACAGGGGAAGGCCGGGGAGCTGTTTTTT. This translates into CASTRQGKAGELFF.

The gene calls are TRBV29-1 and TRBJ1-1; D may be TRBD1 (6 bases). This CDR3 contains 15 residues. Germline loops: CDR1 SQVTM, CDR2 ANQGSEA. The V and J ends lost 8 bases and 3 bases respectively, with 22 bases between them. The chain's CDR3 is CSSTRGATGYTEAFF. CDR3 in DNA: TGCAGCTCCACTAGGGGGGCCACAGGGTACACTGAAGCTTTCTTT. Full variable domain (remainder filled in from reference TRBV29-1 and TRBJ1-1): SAVISQKPSRDICQRGTSLTIQCQVDSQVTMMFWYRQQPGQSLTLIATANQGSEATYESGFVIDKFPISRPNLTFSTLTVSNMSPEDSSIYLCSSTRGATGYTEAFFGQGTRLTVV.

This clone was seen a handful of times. This CDR3 is CSSSGTGGGMNTEAFF. The DNA for the CDR3 is TGCAGCAGCTCCGGGACAGGGGGCGGAATGAACACTGAAGCTTTCTTT. This sequence joins TRBV29-1 and TRBJ1-1; 12 nucleotides align to TRBD1. Germline CDR1 is SQVTM and CDR2 is ANQGSEA. This CDR3 has 16 amino acids. The V and J ends lost 8 bases and 0 bases, in that order; junction bases with no gene match: 10.

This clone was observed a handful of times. The CDR3 DNA reads as TGTGCCAGCAGCTCGGGACAGGGCGCCGGTCAGCCCCAGCATTTT. It is translated as CASSSGQGAGQPQHF. J is TRBJ1-5 and V is TRBV7-6; 9 bases are a match to TRBD1. The CDR3 runs 15 residues. Germline CDR1 and CDR2: SGHVS and FNYEAQ. Trimming cost V 4 bases and J 6 bases; bases outside gene matches: 7.

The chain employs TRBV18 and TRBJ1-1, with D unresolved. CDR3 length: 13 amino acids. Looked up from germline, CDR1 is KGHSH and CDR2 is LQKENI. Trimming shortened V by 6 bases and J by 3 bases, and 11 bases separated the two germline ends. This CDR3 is CASSPIHDTEAFF. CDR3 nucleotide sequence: TGTGCCAGCTCTCCAATACATGACACTGAAGCTTTCTTT.